This TCR beta chain was captured in a study of blood T cells in healthy people across ages. CDR1 is SEHNR and CDR2 is FQNEAQ in the germline V gene (reference sequence). The CDR3 extends over 12 amino acids. Trimming left V 7 bases short and J 11 bases short, with 12 bases between. This clonotype was seen a handful of times. The use of a sample-barcoded 5' primer and a J-beta primer mix characterized a second PCR of roughly 6 to 11 cycles. A single record per CDR3 protein comes from TCRdb applying MiXCR to the 5' RACE reads. The sample contains about 290,000 distinct CDR3 sequences, 25% to 30% of which appear only once.

The V and J genes are TRBV7-9 and TRBJ1-6, with unresolved D. Material: blood. This sequence originates from a woman in her seventies in good health. DNA of the CDR3: TGTGCCAGCAACTACTATCTACCACCCCTCCACTTT. Amino acids: CASNYYLPPLHF.